This entry lists 7 T cell receptor beta chains sequenced from one sample in a study of identical twins. A single record per CDR3 protein comes from TCRdb applying MiXCR to the 5' RACE reads. Of more than 600,000 distinct CDR3 sequences in the sample, about 20% were seen once. These data also formed part of another study, on T cells expressing NK-cell markers.

Material: PBMCs. Receptors were obtained from a woman aged 18-29 years in good health.

The rearrangement uses TRBV5-1 and TRBJ2-3; no firm D call. V lost 0 bases, J lost 2 bases, and 13 bases lay in between. The CDR3 length is 16 residues. In germline, CDR1 is SGHRS, CDR2 YFSETQ. CDR3 DNA sequence: TGCGCCAGCAGCTTGGCGGGCGTTGCTCACACAGATACGCAGTATTTT. Protein: CASSLAGVAHTDTQYF. The variable domain in full, completed from reference TRBV5-1 and TRBJ2-3, reads KAGVTQTPRYLIKTRGQQVTLSCSPISGHRSVSWYQQTPGQGLQFLFEYFSETQRNKGNFPGRFSGRQFSNSRSEMNVSTLELGDSALYLCASSLAGVAHTDTQYFGPGTRLTVL.

The chain combines TRBV12-3 or TRBV12-4 with TRBJ2-3; TRBD2 aligns across 12 bases. V lost 10 bases, J lost 2 bases, and 16 bases stayed unmatched. The CDR3 consists of 18 residues. CDR3 protein: CATRVGTSGGYITDTQYF. CDR3 DNA sequence: TGTGCCACCCGAGTAGGAACTAGCGGGGGGTATATCACAGATACGCAGTATTTT.

This clonotype appeared a few times. The junction departs from germline at one end; a sequencing error may be responsible. The V call is TRBV6-5, the J call TRBJ2-5; weak D call: TRBD2 (6 bases). Germline CDR1 reads MNHEY; CDR2 reads SVGAGI. This CDR3 is 12 amino acids long. CDR3 in amino acids: CASSNSGRTQYF. In nucleotides, the CDR3 is TGTGCCAGCAGTAACTCCGGGAGGACCCAGTACTTC.

The chain has TRBV10-2 and TRBJ2-2, with TRBD2 matching 12 bases. The CDR3 runs 15 residues. The ends lost 6 bases at V and 6 bases at J; junction bases unmatched: 5. The germline CDR1 and CDR2 sequences are WSHSY and SAAADI. The CDR3 bases are TGCGCCAGCAGGATACTAGCGGGAGGATCCGGGGAGCTGTTTTTT. It codes for CASRILAGGSGELFF.

V usage is TRBV27 and J usage is TRBJ2-3, with TRBD2 identical over 11 bases. The CDR3 is 15 amino acids. Germline V CDR1 and CDR2: MNHEY, SMNVEV (reference sequence). J gave up 4 bases and V 3 bases, and 3 bases lay outside the gene matches. CDR3 nucleotides: TGTGCCAGCAGTTTGGGACTAGCGGTGTCAGATACGCAGTATTTT. As protein: CASSLGLAVSDTQYF.

This sequence joins TRBV20-1 and TRBJ2-5; no clear D gene. Germline CDR1 is DFQATT and CDR2 is SNEGSKA (reference sequence). This CDR3 contains 13 residues. The germline V and J ends were trimmed by 6 bases and 2 bases, with 13 bases remaining between them. CDR3 amino acids: CSAWVGFQETQYF. In DNA, the CDR3 is TGCAGTGCGTGGGTGGGCTTTCAAGAGACCCAGTACTTC.

This clonotype has more than one count but fewer than ten. The chain combines TRBV19 with TRBJ2-5; D may match TRBD1 or TRBD2 (5 bases each). Trimming shortened V by 3 bases and J by 0 bases, and 14 bases separated the two germline ends. Germline CDR1 reads LNHDA; CDR2 reads SQIVND (reference sequence). The CDR3 is 16 amino acids. CDR3 in amino acids: CASSIRPGPYQETQYF. CDR3 nucleotide sequence: TGTGCCAGTAGTATTAGGCCGGGACCGTACCAAGAGACCCAGTACTTC.